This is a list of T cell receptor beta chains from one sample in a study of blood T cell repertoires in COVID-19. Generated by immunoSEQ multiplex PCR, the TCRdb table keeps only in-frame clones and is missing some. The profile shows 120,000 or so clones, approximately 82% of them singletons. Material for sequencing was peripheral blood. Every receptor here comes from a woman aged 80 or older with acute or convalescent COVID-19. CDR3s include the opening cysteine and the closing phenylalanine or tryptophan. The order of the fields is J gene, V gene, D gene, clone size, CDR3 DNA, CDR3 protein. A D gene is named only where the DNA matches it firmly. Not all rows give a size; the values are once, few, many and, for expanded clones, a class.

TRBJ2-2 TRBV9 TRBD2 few TGTGCCAGCAGCGTATCTAGCGGGAGGGCTTCCGGGGAGCTGTTTTTT CASSVSSGRASGELFF
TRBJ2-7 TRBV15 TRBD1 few TGTGCCACCAGCAGAGCGGGACAGGGCTACGAGCAGTACTTC CATSRAGQGYEQYF
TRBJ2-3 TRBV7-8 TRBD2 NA TGTGCCAGCAGCTCTCTAGCGGGGGGCACAGATACGCAGTATTTT CASSSLAGGTDTQYF
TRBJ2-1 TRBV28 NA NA TGTGCCAGCAGTTCGGCAGGGGTGATCGACAATGAGCAGTTCTTC CASSSAGVIDNEQFF
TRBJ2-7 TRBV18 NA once TGTGCCAGCTCACCCAACGGCGTACGGGGGGAGCAGTACTTC CASSPNGVRGEQYF
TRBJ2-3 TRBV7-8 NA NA TGTGCCAGCAGCTCAGACACAGGGAGCACAGATACGCAGTATTTT CASSSDTGSTDTQYF
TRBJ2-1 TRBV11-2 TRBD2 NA TGTGCCAGCAGCTTAAGCGGGGGTGTTTACAATGAGCAGTTCTTC CASSLSGGVYNEQFF
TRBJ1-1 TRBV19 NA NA TGTGCCAGTAACCCATACCCCACCACGGGGGGCACTGAAGCTTTCTTT CASNPYPTTGGTEAFF
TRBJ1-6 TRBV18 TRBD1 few TGTGCCAGCTCAGCGGGACAGGGTAATTCACCCCTCCACTTT CASSAGQGNSPLHF
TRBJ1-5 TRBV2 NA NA TGTGCCAGCAGTGAGCGGGCAGGGGTGATTCAGCCCCAGCATTTT CASSERAGVIQPQHF
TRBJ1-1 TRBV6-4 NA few TGTGCCAGCAGTGGGGCAGGGAACACTGAAGCTTTCTTT CASSGAGNTEAFF
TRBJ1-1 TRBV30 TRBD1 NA TGTGCCTGGAGCCGGGACAGCCTAATGAACACTGAAGCTTTCTTT CAWSRDSLMNTEAFF
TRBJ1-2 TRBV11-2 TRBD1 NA TGTGCCAGCAGCTCCAGGGGGCCGGGCTACACCTTC CASSSRGPGYTF
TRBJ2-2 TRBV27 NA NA TGTGCCAGCAGTTTCCCCACTACCGGGGAGCTGTTTTTT CASSFPTTGELFF
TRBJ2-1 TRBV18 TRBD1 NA TGTGCCAGCTCACCACCGGGACAGGGTGGGCACAATGAGCAGTTCTTC CASSPPGQGGHNEQFF
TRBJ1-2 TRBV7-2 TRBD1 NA TGTGCCAGCAGCTGGGACAGGGGCTATGGCTACACCTTC CASSWDRGYGYTF
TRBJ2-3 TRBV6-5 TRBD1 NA TGTGCCAGCATCAGGGGGCAGCTCACAGATACGCAGTATTTT CASIRGQLTDTQYF
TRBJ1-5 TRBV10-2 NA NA TGCGCCAGCAGGTTGGGGGAGGATCAGCCCCAGCATTTT CASRLGEDQPQHF
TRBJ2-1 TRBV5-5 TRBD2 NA TGTGCCAGCAGCTTGGTATCTGCGGGAGACTACAATGAGCAGTTCTTC CASSLVSAGDYNEQFF
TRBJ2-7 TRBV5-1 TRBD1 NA TGCGCCAGCAGCTCGGGTACCGGGACAGGGGGCTTCGAGCAGTACTTC CASSSGTGTGGFEQYF
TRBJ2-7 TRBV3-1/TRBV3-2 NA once TGTGCCAGCAGCCACACAAGGTCAAGCGGGTCCTACGAGCAGTACTTC CASSHTRSSGSYEQYF
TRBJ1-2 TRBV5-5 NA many TGTGCCAGCAGCTCGAACTATGGCTACACCTTC CASSSNYGYTF
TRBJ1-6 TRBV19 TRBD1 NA TGTGCCAGTAGTCCAGGACAGGGTAGAGTCCACTTT CASSPGQGRVHF
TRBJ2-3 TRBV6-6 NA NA TGTGCCAGCAGCTATGGACTCGGCACAGATACGCAGTATTTT CASSYGLGTDTQYF
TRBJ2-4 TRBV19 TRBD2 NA TGTGCCAGTAGTGGGACTAGCGGGAGTTTAGCCATTCAGTACTTC CASSGTSGSLAIQYF
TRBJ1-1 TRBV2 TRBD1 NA TGTGCCAGCACCATCTACCGGGACAGCACTGAAGCTTTCTTT CASTIYRDSTEAFF
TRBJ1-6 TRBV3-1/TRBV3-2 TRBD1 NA TGTGCCAGCAGCCTTTCGGCCAAGGGGGCCTCACCCCTCCACTTT CASSLSAKGASPLHF
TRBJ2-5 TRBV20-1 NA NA TGCAGTGTAGAGCCCCAAGAGACCCAGTACTTC CSVEPQETQYF